The next 17 T cell receptor beta chains were all read from a single sample in a study of blood T cell repertoires in COVID-19. TCRdb's table, derived via immunoSEQ multiplex PCR, lists solely in-frame clones and lacks some. This table holds roughly 220,000 clones, approximately 86% found once. Sequences were obtained from peripheral blood. These receptors all stem from a man aged 55 to 70 with acute or convalescent COVID-19.

The chain employs TRBV10-3 and TRBJ2-1; TRBD2 aligns across 7 bases. CDR3 length: 15 amino acids. V gave up 6 bases and J gave up 4 bases; unmatched junction bases: 9. From germline, CDR1 is ENHRY and CDR2 SYGVKD. The CDR3 here is CAIRAGDRVYNEQFF. The CDR3 DNA reads TGTGCCATCAGGGCGGGGGACCGAGTATACAATGAGCAGTTCTTC.

The V call is TRBV5-1, the J call TRBJ2-1, with D maybe TRBD2 (6 bases). Germline CDR1 is SGHRS and CDR2 is YFSETQ. Trimming left V 0 bases short and J 2 bases short, with 9 bases between. CDR3 length: 15 amino acids. The CDR3 loop reads CASSLAGEAYNEQFF. The CDR3 region has the DNA TGCGCCAGCAGCTTGGCCGGGGAGGCCTACAATGAGCAGTTCTTC.

This chain joins TRBV29-1 and TRBJ2-2, with TRBD1 identical over 9 bases. V was clipped by 5 bases and J by 3 bases; unmatched bases: 4. Germline CDR1 and CDR2: SQVTM and ANQGSEA. The CDR3 length is 14 residues. The CDR3 reads CSVIGTGYTGELFF. Written as DNA, the CDR3 is TGCAGCGTTATCGGGACAGGGTACACCGGGGAGCTGTTTTTT.

This clone was detected only once. The chain couples TRBV5-1 to TRBJ2-2, with a possible D match to TRBD2 (6 bases). The CDR3 consists of 14 residues. The V end was cut by 2 bases, the J end by 6 bases, with 11 bases between. Germline assignment: CDR1 SGHRS and CDR2 YFSETQ. CDR3 nucleotide sequence: TGCGCCAGCAGCTTCGGGTGGGAGGCCGGGGAGCTGTTTTTT. Translated: CASSFGWEAGELFF.

The V gene is TRBV7-9, the J gene TRBJ2-7; 8 bases map to TRBD2. V lost 6 bases to trimming and J lost 5 bases; unmatched junction nucleotides: 6. The CDR3 is made up of 13 amino acids. From germline, CDR1 is SEHNR and CDR2 FQNEAQ (reference sequence). CDR3 nucleotide sequence: TGTGCCAGCAGGCCCGGGACTAGAGACGAGCAGTACTTC. Translated, it gives CASRPGTRDEQYF.

The chain recombines TRBV27 with TRBJ1-5, with 8 bases lining up with TRBD1. V gave up 4 bases and J gave up 2 bases; unmatched junction bases: 4. Germline V gene sequence: CDR1 MNHEY, CDR2 SMNVEV (reference sequence). The CDR3 has 15 amino acids. The CDR3 spells CASSSQGAGNQPQHF. For the CDR3, the DNA is TGTGCCAGCAGTTCTCAGGGGGCAGGCAATCAGCCCCAGCATTTT.

This CDR3 reads CASSQDRDSANTGELFF. The CDR3 DNA reads TGCGCCAGCAGCCAAGATCGGGACAGCGCGAACACCGGGGAGCTGTTTTTT. The chain links TRBV4-1 to TRBJ2-2, with 7 bases that match TRBD1. CDR3 size: 17 residues. From germline, CDR1 is MGHRA and CDR2 YSYEKL. V lost 0 bases to trimming and J lost 0 bases; unmatched junction nucleotides: 4.

The J gene is TRBJ2-7, the V gene TRBV3-1 (or the pseudogene TRBV3-2); TRBD1 aligns across 8 bases. The CDR3 spans 13 residues. CDR1 is LGHDT and CDR2 is YNNKEL in the germline V gene (reference sequence). J was trimmed by 6 bases and V by 4 bases; bases with no gene match: 5. Written as DNA, the CDR3 is TGTGCCAGCAGCCGAGGACAGGGTGGCGAGCAGTACTTC. Protein product: CASSRGQGGEQYF.

The chain employs TRBV5-1 and TRBJ1-1, with 9 bases identical to TRBD1. CDR1 is SGHRS and CDR2 is YFSETQ in the germline V gene. The CDR3 contains 15 residues. With 4 bases clipped from V and 0 bases from J, the junction kept 4 bases outside the gene matches. The CDR3 region is CASSGGTGLNTEAFF. The CDR3 coding sequence is TGCGCCAGCAGCGGGGGGACAGGGCTGAACACTGAAGCTTTCTTT.

A few counts support this clone. This chain joins TRBV5-1 and TRBJ1-1; D remains ambiguous. This CDR3 is built from 15 residues. Trimming took off 0 bases at V and 4 bases at J, with 13 bases between the two ends. Germline CDR1 and CDR2: SGHRS and YFSETQ. The CDR3 here is CASSLAAGHFTEAFF. The CDR3 region has the DNA TGCGCCAGCAGCTTGGCCGCGGGTCATTTCACTGAAGCTTTCTTT.

This chain links TRBV7-7 with TRBJ1-4; D is perhaps TRBD1 (5 bases). Trimming removed 5 bases from V and 8 bases from J, with 18 bases in between. The CDR3 loop spans 15 amino acids. Per the germline V gene, CDR1 is SSHAT and CDR2 is FNYEAQ (reference sequence). CDR3 nucleotides: TGTGCCAGCAGCCCCCAAGTTGTTGGGGGGGAAAAACTGTTTTTT. It encodes CASSPQVVGGEKLFF.

The chain joins TRBV15 to TRBJ2-1; 15 bases are a match to TRBD2. CDR3 length: 19 amino acids. The V gene end was trimmed by 4 bases and the J gene end by 0 bases; junction bases not matched to a gene: 7. CDR1 and CDR2 from the germline V gene are LNHNV and YYDKDF (reference sequence). The chain's CDR3 is CATSIIPGLAGGSYNEQFF. CDR3 DNA sequence: TGTGCCACCAGCATTATACCGGGACTAGCGGGGGGCTCCTACAATGAGCAGTTCTTC.

The chain couples TRBV7-2 to TRBJ1-1, with TRBD1 matching 7 bases. Per germline, CDR1 SGHTA and CDR2 FQGNSA. The CDR3 is 14 amino acids. Trimming at V came to 4 bases and at J to 4 bases, leaving 6 bases not matched to a gene. The CDR3 reads CASSSLQGSTEAFF. The CDR3 DNA is TGTGCCAGCAGCTCGTTACAGGGGAGCACTGAAGCTTTCTTT.

Here the CDR3 reads CASSLGPGYEQYF. DNA of the CDR3: TGTGCCAGCAGCTTAGGGCCGGGCTACGAGCAGTACTTC. The chain employs TRBV7-9 and TRBJ2-7; D not resolved. Germline CDR1 SEHNR, CDR2 FQNEAQ (reference sequence). The ends were cut back, 1 base at V and 3 bases at J, with 7 bases in the middle. The CDR3 runs 13 residues.

V is TRBV29-1 and J is TRBJ2-1, with 9 bases matching TRBD1. Losses at the gene ends were 3 bases for V and 4 bases for J; bases not matched to a gene: 4. Germline V gene data show CDR1 as SQVTM and CDR2 as ANQGSEA. The CDR3 totals 14 residues. CDR3 nucleotides: TGCAGCGTTGAGCCGGGACAGGGTTACAATGAGCAGTTCTTC. Translating it yields CSVEPGQGYNEQFF.

The chain combines TRBV12-5 with TRBJ2-7; 7 bases line up with TRBD2. V dropped 7 bases and J dropped 0; count of bases not matched to a gene: 9. Germline V CDR1 and CDR2: LGHNT, FRNRAP. The CDR3 contains 15 residues. CDR3 amino acids: CASAPAPGGSYEQYF. The CDR3 DNA sequence: TGTGCTAGTGCCCCCGCCCCGGGGGGCTCCTACGAGCAGTACTTC.

The chain links TRBV27 to TRBJ1-1, with 7 positions matching TRBD1. The CDR3 has 14 residues. Germline loops: CDR1 MNHEY, CDR2 SMNVEV (reference sequence). Unmatched junction bases numbered 8, after V lost 6 bases and J lost 4 bases. The chain's CDR3 is CASRSVYRGTEAFF. The DNA of the CDR3 is TGTGCCAGCAGATCGGTCTACAGGGGCACTGAAGCTTTCTTT.